Below, 24 T cell receptor beta chains from the same sample are listed, as sequenced in a study of T cells in Graves' hyperthyroidism and ophthalmopathy. The source material, RNA transcripts, was used to amplify TCR beta CDR3 regions. A first-round RT-PCR of the TCR CDR3 used the HTBI primer set. TCRdb analysed the multiplex PCR reads with MiXCR anew, one entry per CDR3 protein. Among 750,000 to 950,000 distinct CDR3 sequences listed, approximately 40% were seen once. The source material was blood. The receptors were gathered from a man in his late teens or twenties with Graves' hyperthyroidism.

Concerning this clonotype: This may be a read error, as it is one base from a much larger clone. The missing conserved phenylalanine or tryptophan at the end of this CDR3 makes a read error likely. The genes are TRBV2 and TRBJ1-1; a possible D gene is TRBD1 (5 bases). The CDR3 extends over 11 amino acids. V dropped 6 bases and J dropped 7 bases, with 9 bases sitting between them. CDR1 and CDR2 (germline): SNHLY, FYNNEI. This CDR3 is CASRGEVEAFL. For the CDR3, the DNA is TGTGCCAGCAGGGGGGAAGTTGAAGCTTTCCTT.

The chain uses TRBV2 and TRBJ2-7; D might be TRBD1 (5 bases). Trimming stripped 8 bases from V and 4 bases from J, with 12 bases between. The CDR3 has 12 residues. CDR1 and CDR2 (germline): SNHLY, FYNNEI. The CDR3 DNA reads TGTGCCAGCGTTCAGGGCCAATACGAGCAGTACTTC. It encodes CASVQGQYEQYF.

CDR3 residues: CSGRDTNSYEQYF. CDR3 sequence (DNA): TGCAGCGGCCGGGACACAAACTCCTACGAGCAGTACTTC. The rearrangement joins TRBV29-1 to TRBJ2-7; tentative D call: TRBD1 (6 bases). CDR3 length: 13 amino acids. Germline assignment: CDR1 SQVTM and CDR2 ANQGSEA. V dropped 7 bases and J dropped 0 bases, with 13 bases sitting between them.

This clonotype occurred many times. The chain joins TRBV25-1 to TRBJ1-6; 7 bases are a match to TRBD1. V lost 4 bases, J lost 9 bases, and 12 bases stayed unmatched. Germline lookup yields CDR1 MGHDK and CDR2 SYGVNS. CDR3 length equals 16 residues. CDR3: CASSGSGTVGASPLHF. The CDR3 coding sequence is TGTGCCAGCAGTGGATCCGGGACAGTGGGAGCTTCACCCCTCCACTTT.

Remarks on this clonotype: A read error may explain this, as a much larger clone is one base away. This sequence joins TRBV20-1 and TRBJ1-5, with D possibly matching TRBD1 (5 bases). The V end was cut by 5 bases, the J end by 4 bases, with 18 bases between. CDR3 size: 15 residues. Germline V gene data show CDR1 as DFQATT and CDR2 as SNEGSKA (reference sequence). CDR3 in DNA: TGCAGTGCTCTGTTGACAGTAGATCGGAATCAGCCCCAGCATTTT. This translates into CSALLTVDRNQPQHF.

Concerning this clonotype: Here the CDR3 omits its conserved ending phenylalanine or tryptophan, so a read error is the likely source. It is unclear where the CDR3 begins or ends on the DNA, so no DNA is shown, and the CDR3 is as TCRdb lists it. The chain employs TRBV10-3 and TRBJ1-4; TRBD1, the table's D call, was not compared with the DNA. CDR1 and CDR2 from the germline V gene are ENHRY and SYGVKD. Ends included, the CDR3 has 9 residues. The CDR3: CAISGTETY.

This clonotype was seen more than once but under ten times. Being one base from a much bigger clone, this may be a read error. The rearrangement uses TRBV6-5 and TRBJ1-1; no firm D call. The V end lost 1 base, the J end lost 1 base, and 4 bases lay between the germline ends. The CDR3 extends over 13 amino acids. The germline gives CDR1 MNHEY, CDR2 SVGAGI. The CDR3 spells CASSYWQNTEAFF. As DNA, the CDR3 is TGTGCCAGCAGTTACTGGCAGAACACTGAAGCTTTCTTT.

The V gene is TRBV6-1, the J gene TRBJ2-7, with D perhaps TRBD1 (6 bases). Germline V lookup: CDR1 MNHNS, CDR2 SASEGT. There are 14 residues in the CDR3. V was cut by 5 bases and J by 3 bases, with 14 bases left in between. The CDR3 DNA is TGTGCCAGCAGTTCACAGGGTCGGGACTACGAGCAGTACTTC. It yields the protein CASSSQGRDYEQYF.

The rearrangement joins TRBV19 to TRBJ2-1; a weak D match, TRBD2 (5 bases). V was trimmed by 0 bases and J by 4 bases, leaving 10 bases between them. The CDR3 runs 15 residues. Germline CDR1 reads LNHDA; CDR2 reads SQIVND (reference sequence). The CDR3 region has the DNA TGTGCCAGTAGTATAGATGGCGGCGGGTACAATGAGCAGTTCTTC. Protein sequence: CASSIDGGGYNEQFF.

This chain links TRBV10-3 with TRBJ1-5; 9 bases are a match to TRBD1. The V gene's germline CDR1 is ENHRY and CDR2 SYGVKD. This CDR3 has 14 residues. Trimming cost V 6 bases and J 6 bases; bases outside gene matches: 6. CDR3 residues: CAIRGGQGTQPQHF. Written as DNA, the CDR3 is TGTGCCATCAGGGGTGGACAGGGGACTCAGCCCCAGCATTTT.

V gene TRBV5-1 combines with J gene TRBJ2-2; 10 positions match TRBD1. Trimming removed 4 bases from V and 7 bases from J; junction bases left unmatched: 10. The CDR3 is 16 amino acids. Germline CDR1 SGHRS, CDR2 YFSETQ. The DNA of the CDR3 is TGCGCCAGCAGCCCTGGACAGGGGGTCTCGGTCGGGGAGCTGTTTTTT. It yields the protein CASSPGQGVSVGELFF.

The chain has TRBV28 and TRBJ1-5; D is perhaps TRBD1 (5 bases). Deletions cut 7 bases from V and 4 bases from J, with 17 bases between. Germline lookup yields CDR1 MDHEN and CDR2 SYDVKM. The CDR3 has 15 amino acids. As DNA, the CDR3 is TGTGCCAGCACCGTACGGGACGGGACGAATCAGCCCCAGCATTTT. Translated, it gives CASTVRDGTNQPQHF.

This rearrangement joins TRBV15 to TRBJ2-3; TRBD2 matches 11 bases. The junction had 10 bases not matched to a gene; V was cut back by 6 bases and J by 5 bases. Germline V gene data show CDR1 as LNHNV and CDR2 as YYDKDF (reference sequence). The CDR3 contains 16 residues. The CDR3 DNA is TGTGCCACCAGACCATCGACTAGCGGGGATGAAGATACGCAGTATTTT. Its translation is CATRPSTSGDEDTQYF.

The CDR3 DNA reads as TGTGCCAGCAGCTCAGGAGGGGAGTCAGGAAACACCATATATTTT. This codes for CASSSGGESGNTIYF. The J gene is TRBJ1-3, the V gene TRBV7-1, with D possibly being TRBD1 (5 bases). TRBV7-1 is recorded as an ORF, its role being uncertain. Trimming removed 1 base from V and 4 bases from J, with 11 bases in between. There are 15 residues in the CDR3.

The chain carries TRBV27 and TRBJ1-6; D possibly corresponds to TRBD1 (5 bases). CDR1 is MNHEY, CDR2 SMNVEV, per germline (reference sequence). V gave up 5 bases and J gave up 2 bases, with 10 bases separating them. CDR3 length: 15 residues. The CDR3 DNA reads TGTGCCAGCAGTAACGACAGCCCCTATAATTCACCCCTCCACTTT. This codes for CASSNDSPYNSPLHF.

This clonotype was recorded at least ten times. The gene calls are TRBV7-2 and TRBJ1-4, with unresolved D. CDR3 length equals 14 residues. Germline-derived CDR1 and CDR2 are SGHTA and FQGNSA. The germline V and J ends were trimmed by 3 bases and 1 base, with 6 bases remaining between them. The CDR3 loop is CASSFYGTNEKLFF. The CDR3 DNA is TGTGCCAGCAGCTTTTATGGAACTAATGAAAAACTGTTTTTT.

In this sample, this clonotype turned up many times. CDR3 DNA sequence: TGTGCCACACGTGAACAACAGGGGGGAAACAATCAGCCCCAGCATTTT. Translated, it gives CATREQQGGNNQPQHF. The V gene is TRBV19, the J gene TRBJ1-5; 8 positions match TRBD1. V lost 10 bases, J lost 3 bases, and 14 bases stayed unmatched. From germline, CDR1 is LNHDA and CDR2 SQIVND (reference sequence). The CDR3 consists of 16 residues.

This clonotype came up many times. The rearrangement links TRBV6-5 to TRBJ2-5; TRBD2 might be the D (5 bases). V shed 10 bases and J shed 10 bases, with 19 bases lying between them. The germline V gene has CDR1 MNHEY and CDR2 SVGAGI. This CDR3 contains 12 residues. CDR3 DNA: TGTGCCACTCTACTGGGGAGCTCGGGCCAGTACTTC. It codes for CATLLGSSGQYF.

This clonotype was seen more than once but under ten times. CDR3 bases: TGTGCCAGCAGTTACTCCCCAGGCCCTCAGCCCCAGCATTTT. Translated, it gives CASSYSPGPQPQHF. The chain carries TRBV6-5 and TRBJ1-5; D gene ambiguous. V was trimmed by 0 bases and J by 6 bases, leaving 9 bases between them. The CDR3 sequence is 14 residues long. The germline V gene has CDR1 MNHEY and CDR2 SVGAGI.

J is TRBJ1-1 and V is TRBV13; D is undetermined. V shed 3 bases and J shed 9 bases, with 17 bases lying between them. This CDR3 comprises 14 residues. Germline CDR1 PRHDT, CDR2 FYEKMQ (reference sequence). Here the CDR3 DNA reads TGTGCCAGCAGCTTTGATGGAGGTTTGGAGAAAGCTTTCTTT. Its protein is CASSFDGGLEKAFF.

At least ten counts were recorded for this clonotype. V usage is TRBV10-3 and J usage is TRBJ2-2; 11 bases are shared with TRBD2. This CDR3 contains 16 residues. The germline CDR1 and CDR2 sequences are ENHRY and SYGVKD. The junction had 12 bases not matched to a gene; V was cut back by 11 bases and J by 4 bases. The CDR3 DNA follows: TGTGCCGGACAAAGCACTAGCGGGAGAGGCACCGGGGAGCTGTTTTTT. Encoded protein: CAGQSTSGRGTGELFF.

This clonotype showed up many times. The genes are TRBV24-1 and TRBJ1-5, with 7 bases aligning to TRBD1. This CDR3 spans 16 amino acids. V lost 0 bases, J lost 0 bases, and 1 base stayed unmatched. The germline CDR1 and CDR2 sequences are KGHDR and SFDVKD. In DNA, the CDR3 is TGTGCCACCAGTGATTTGAAGGGGGCTAGCAATCAGCCCCAGCATTTT. Translating it yields CATSDLKGASNQPQHF.

The V gene is TRBV19, the J gene TRBJ1-2; D might be TRBD1 (6 bases). In germline, CDR1 is LNHDA, CDR2 SQIVND (reference sequence). The V end lost 9 bases, the J end lost 7 bases, and 21 bases lay between the germline ends. CDR3 length: 14 amino acids. The CDR3 bases are TGTGCCAGCAGCTCCTGGGGGGGGGCCCTTGGCTACACCTTC. This gives the protein CASSSWGGALGYTF.

This clonotype was recorded a few times. The chain recombines TRBV6-6 with TRBJ1-1; no clear D gene. Germline CDR1 MNHNY, CDR2 SVGAGI (reference sequence). The CDR3 is made up of 13 amino acids. Trimming took 7 bases from V and 1 from J, leaving 10 bases between them. CDR3: CASNERENTEAFF. The CDR3 nucleotides are TGTGCCAGCAACGAGAGGGAGAACACTGAAGCTTTCTTT.